The 7 T cell receptor beta chains in this list originate from one sample, sequenced in a study of blood T cell repertoires in COVID-19. This table comes from immunoSEQ multiplex PCR, and its TCRdb copy is limited to in-frame clones, with some not included. The table lists about 180,000 clones, 65% to 90% of them singletons. The sample was peripheral blood. The receptors derive from a man aged 45-60 years with active or convalescent COVID-19.

This chain connects TRBV19 to TRBJ1-2; tentative D call: TRBD1 (5 bases). Germline CDR1 reads LNHDA; CDR2 reads SQIVND (reference sequence). Trimming left V 6 bases short and J 3 bases short, with 8 bases between. This CDR3 has 12 residues. Here the CDR3 reads CASRGLYYGYTF. CDR3 nucleotide sequence: TGTGCCAGTAGGGGACTCTACTATGGCTACACCTTC.

The chain is built from TRBV14 and TRBJ1-6; tentatively, D is TRBD1 (5 bases). V lost 1 base, J lost 5 bases, and 21 bases lay in between. Germline V gene data show CDR1 as SGHDN and CDR2 as FVKESK. This CDR3 comprises 19 residues. CDR3 in amino acids: CASSQGYRSGVGDNSPLHF. The CDR3 nucleotides are TGTGCCAGCAGCCAAGGATATCGTTCGGGGGTTGGGGATAATTCACCCCTCCACTTT.

This clone showed up just a few times. Here the CDR3 reads CAAGGGHSAYEQYF. The CDR3 bases are TGTGCCGCCGGCGGGGGACACTCGGCCTACGAGCAGTACTTC. The chain is built from TRBV2 and TRBJ2-7; possibly TRBD2 for D (7 bases). The CDR3 is 14 amino acids. V was cut by 11 bases and J by 2 bases, with 19 bases left in between. Germline V lookup: CDR1 SNHLY, CDR2 FYNNEI.

The J gene is TRBJ2-5, the V gene TRBV30; 8 nucleotides align to TRBD1. The junction had 6 bases not matched to a gene; V was cut back by 8 bases and J by 1 base. Germline CDR1 and CDR2: GTSNPN and SVGIG (reference sequence). The CDR3 has 13 residues. The CDR3 loop reads CATAGQGQETQYF. The CDR3 DNA is TGTGCCACCGCCGGACAGGGCCAAGAGACCCAGTACTTC.

This clone was observed once. The V call is TRBV6-5, the J call TRBJ1-1; unclear D gene. The CDR3 is 14 residues long. Per germline, CDR1 MNHEY and CDR2 SVGAGI. Deletions cut 2 bases from V and 4 bases from J, with 11 bases between. CDR3 region: CASSYMLAATEAFF. Written as DNA, the CDR3 is TGTGCCAGCAGTTACATGCTAGCGGCCACTGAAGCTTTCTTT.

The genes are TRBV4-1 and TRBJ2-2; TRBD1 is a possible D gene (6 bases). From germline, CDR1 is MGHRA and CDR2 YSYEKL. This CDR3 has 13 amino acids. V dropped 4 bases and J dropped 5 bases, with 8 bases sitting between them. Here the CDR3 reads CASSPGTTGELFF. The CDR3 nucleotides read TGCGCCAGCAGCCCCGGGACAACCGGGGAGCTGTTTTTT.

J is TRBJ1-5 and V is TRBV7-9; D is perhaps TRBD1 (5 bases). V lost 5 bases, J lost 7 bases, and 12 bases lay in between. The CDR3 sequence is 13 residues long. The V gene's germline CDR1 is SEHNR and CDR2 FQNEAQ (reference sequence). The CDR3 reads CASSRGGGQPQHF. CDR3 coding DNA: TGTGCCAGCAGCCGGGGGGGTGGACAGCCCCAGCATTTT.